The T cell receptor (beta chain) described here comes from a study of shared clonotypes between healthy human individuals. Overall study findings and caveats: For naive CD4 cells, around 5% of clonotypes were shared across a few donors.

The CDR3 length is 17 residues. From germline, CDR1 is LNHNV and CDR2 YYDKDF (reference sequence). V gave up 0 bases and J gave up 2 bases, with 17 bases separating them. Naive CD8 cells were CD45RO-negative, positively selected for CCR7, excluding terminally differentiated effector memory CD45RA+ cells. Donors were healthy HIV-negative adults without recent acute infections or vaccinations. Donors were Caucasian adults residing in Nashville, Tennessee, USA. About this clone: Its antigen is not identified.

The method was immunoSEQ multiplex PCR; TCRdb's version includes in-frame clones alone and lacks a portion of them. The table lists more than 2 million clones, 80% to 95% of them singletons. This clonotype was obtained from a man in his late teens or twenties in good health. Some clones in this sample may be carry-over from other donors' samples. Sequencing input: naive CD8+ T cells from PBMCs. The gene calls are TRBV15 and TRBJ2-7; D gene unclear. The CDR3 loop is CATSRDSPGRNPYEQYF. The CDR3 nucleotides are TGTGCCACCAGCAGAGATTCCCCAGGCCGAAACCCCTACGAGCAGTACTTC. Together with reference TRBV15 and TRBJ2-7, the CDR3 gives the full variable domain: DAMVIQNPRYQVTQFGKPVTLSCSQTLNHNVMYWYQQKSSQAPKLLFHYYDKDFNNEADTPDNFQSRRPNTSFCFLDIRSPGLGDTAMYLCATSRDSPGRNPYEQYFGPGTRLTVT.